These T cell receptor beta chains were read from a single sample in a study of response to subunit inactivated influenza vaccine. TCRdb re-called the RT-PCR reads with MiXCR, one entry per CDR3 protein. Found here are hundreds of thousands of distinct CDR3 sequences, about 12% of them singletons; the top ten hold 9.5% to 13%. Sequences were derived from PBMCs from blood, sampled on the day of vaccination. The receptors originated from a man in his forties or fifties who received an inactivated influenza vaccine. CDR3s include the opening cysteine and the closing phenylalanine or tryptophan. The D gene is left open where the match is weak.

V: TRBV10-3; J: TRBJ1-4; D: .; CDR3: CAISGGSATNEKLFF
V: TRBV5-1; J: TRBJ2-1; D: TRBD2; CDR3: CASSQAGLNNEQFF
V: TRBV6-1; J: TRBJ2-6; D: TRBD2; CDR3: CASSPTSGSRSGANVLTF
V: TRBV5-1; J: TRBJ2-2; D: TRBD1; CDR3: CASSLRGTDYTGELFF
V: TRBV27; J: TRBJ1-3; D: .; CDR3: CASSLSAGSSGNTIYF
V: TRBV28; J: TRBJ2-3; D: .; CDR3: CASFLRGSPDTQYF
V: TRBV20-1; J: TRBJ1-1; D: .; CDR3: CSARDFNPTVRAFF
V: TRBV3-1; J: TRBJ2-3; D: .; CDR3: CASSQARDTQYF
V: TRBV29-1; J: TRBJ2-1; D: .; CDR3: CSVEDGLYNEQFF
V: TRBV4-3; J: TRBJ1-1; D: .; CDR3: CASSQNQGGDEAFF
V: TRBV6-2/TRBV6-3; J: TRBJ1-1; D: .; CDR3: CASSSSTGGGMNTEAFF
V: TRBV10-1; J: TRBJ2-1; D: .; CDR3: CASARGTSLNEQFF
V: TRBV29-1; J: TRBJ2-7; D: .; CDR3: CSVDGLGPAAYEQYF
V: TRBV2; J: TRBJ2-2; D: .; CDR3: CASSVGRLTGELFF
V: TRBV7-8; J: TRBJ2-7; D: TRBD2; CDR3: CASSLVPGTSGSSYEQYF
V: TRBV2; J: TRBJ1-6; D: TRBD1; CDR3: CASRGGQDYSPLHF
V: TRBV5-1; J: TRBJ2-3; D: .; CDR3: CASRSHPSSVTDTQYF
V: TRBV29-1; J: TRBJ2-3; D: TRBD2; CDR3: CSVELAGPDTQYF
V: TRBV19; J: TRBJ2-3; D: .; CDR3: CASSSGFLADTQYF
V: TRBV7-2; J: TRBJ2-1; D: .; CDR3: CASSSTAGAYNEQFF
V: TRBV15; J: TRBJ2-7; D: TRBD2; CDR3: CATSRDITSGRVYEQYF
V: TRBV28; J: TRBJ2-3; D: .; CDR3: CASTPGGGRWSDTQYF
V: TRBV10-3; J: TRBJ2-7; D: .; CDR3: CAISEGYSGEQYF
V: TRBV7-2; J: TRBJ2-3; D: TRBD2; CDR3: CASGLAGLASDTQYF
V: TRBV6-2/TRBV6-3; J: TRBJ2-1; D: .; CDR3: CASSRVSSYNEHFF
V: TRBV6-5; J: TRBJ2-3; D: .; CDR3: CASSYSTAASTDTQYF
V: TRBV12-3/TRBV12-4; J: TRBJ2-5; D: TRBD1; CDR3: CASSFWDREEETQYF
V: TRBV7-9; J: TRBJ2-1; D: TRBD2; CDR3: CASSLGGAGVRYNEQFF
V: TRBV4-2; J: TRBJ2-2; D: .; CDR3: CASSPGSVGELFF
V: TRBV6-2/TRBV6-3; J: TRBJ2-7; D: TRBD2; CDR3: CASSSTSGAQEQYF
V: TRBV30; J: TRBJ2-4; D: TRBD1; CDR3: CAWSVQGANIQYF
V: TRBV4-3; J: TRBJ2-2; D: TRBD2; CDR3: CASSQESALVLADTGELFF
V: TRBV6-2/TRBV6-3; J: TRBJ2-5; D: .; CDR3: CASSSLDFPGETQYF
V: TRBV5-1; J: TRBJ2-2; D: .; CDR3: CASSQDADRGTGELFF
V: TRBV12-3/TRBV12-4; J: TRBJ2-7; D: .; CDR3: CASSRLDRAYEQYF
V: TRBV25-1; J: TRBJ2-1; D: .; CDR3: CASSDSTGPYNEQFF
V: TRBV12-3/TRBV12-4; J: TRBJ1-1; D: TRBD1; CDR3: CASRRQGKNTEAFF
V: TRBV6-2/TRBV6-3; J: TRBJ2-7; D: TRBD1; CDR3: CASSYGTEKQYF
V: TRBV20-1; J: TRBJ1-3; D: TRBD1; CDR3: CSASLEGQGAGNTIYF
V: TRBV10-3; J: TRBJ2-7; D: .; CDR3: CASATGTPYEQYF
V: TRBV10-3; J: TRBJ2-5; D: TRBD2; CDR3: CAISESELARETQYF